A selection of T cell receptor beta chains follows, all from one sample in a study of OX40 agonist ivuxolimab in advanced cancers. Clones were read by immunoSEQ multiplex PCR, and TCRdb kept only the in-frame ones, dropping some. The sample lists 84,000 or so clones, approximately 93% occurring once. Sequences were derived from CD4+ or CD8+ T cells sorted from blood, sampled in a trial of the OX40 agonist ivuxolimab. These receptor sequences come from an adult with an advanced solid tumor such as melanoma, head and neck, liver or kidney cancer. Each CDR3 is given with its conserved first and last residue. D genes are given only for firm matches. For some rows the clone size is stated as once, few or many, or as a class when expanded; others skip it.

TRBV28	TRBD1	TRBJ1-4	.	CASGQTGVTNEKLFF	TGTGCCAGCGGGCAGACAGGGGTGACTAATGAAAAACTGTTTTTT
TRBV9	TRBD1	TRBJ2-5	.	CASSPGQGRVGETQYF	TGTGCCAGCAGCCCAGGACAGGGAAGGGTGGGAGAGACCCAGTACTTC
TRBV7-2	TRBD1	TRBJ2-7	.	CASSSRTGGKGEQYF	TGTGCCAGCAGCTCACGGACAGGGGGCAAAGGCGAGCAGTACTTC
TRBV18	.	TRBJ2-3	.	CASSGTGADTQYF	TGTGCCAGCTCGGGGACGGGGGCAGATACGCAGTATTTT
TRBV9	.	TRBJ2-6	.	CASSVVWSGANVLTF	TGTGCCAGCAGCGTAGTCTGGTCTGGGGCCAACGTCCTGACTTTC
TRBV6-1	.	TRBJ1-2	once	CASSEGLGSGYTF	TGTGCCAGCAGTGAAGGGCTCGGCTCTGGCTACACCTTC
TRBV6-5	TRBD1	TRBJ2-7	.	CASSTGTGVYEQYF	TGTGCCAGCAGTACCGGGACAGGAGTCTACGAGCAGTACTTC
TRBV5-1	.	TRBJ2-3	few	CASSLPPDTQYF	TGCGCCAGCAGCCTCCCGCCAGATACGCAGTATTTT
TRBV4-3	TRBD2	TRBJ2-2	.	CASSQDEAGGPGGELFF	TGCGCCAGCAGCCAAGATGAAGCGGGAGGGCCTGGCGGGGAGCTGTTTTTT
TRBV19	.	TRBJ2-7	.	CASSISLGSYEQYF	TGTGCCAGTAGTATATCCCTGGGGTCCTACGAGCAGTACTTC
TRBV5-4	.	TRBJ2-7	.	CASSFELAAFEQYF	TGTGCCAGCAGCTTCGAACTAGCAGCCTTCGAGCAGTACTTC
TRBV7-2	.	TRBJ1-5	.	CASSLVKGLGFRSNQPQHF	TGTGCCAGCAGCTTAGTTAAAGGTTTGGGCTTCCGTAGCAATCAGCCCCAGCATTTT
TRBV27	.	TRBJ1-3	.	CASRQGTGNTIYF	TGTGCCAGCCGTCAGGGTACTGGAAACACCATATATTTT
TRBV7-2	TRBD2	TRBJ2-7	.	CASSLVASGRWESYEQYF	TGTGCCAGCAGCTTAGTGGCTAGCGGGAGGTGGGAATCCTACGAGCAGTACTTC
TRBV11-3	TRBD2	TRBJ2-7	.	CASSTGTSYEQYF	TGTGCCAGCAGCACCGGGACTAGTTACGAGCAGTACTTC
TRBV27	.	TRBJ2-7	once	CASSGGGSYEQYF	TGTGCCAGCAGTGGGGGCGGCTCCTACGAGCAGTACTTC
TRBV11-2	.	TRBJ2-7	.	CASSLGYSGNYEQYF	TGTGCCAGCAGCTTAGGGTACAGTGGGAATTACGAGCAGTACTTC
TRBV15	.	TRBJ2-5	.	CATSRGVAQETQYF	TGTGCCACCAGCAGAGGCGTAGCGCAAGAGACCCAGTACTTC
TRBV19	.	TRBJ2-7	once	CASSIGSVASYEQYF	TGTGCCAGTAGTATTGGTTCGGTCGCATCCTACGAGCAGTACTTC
TRBV11-3	TRBD2	TRBJ2-1	.	CASSSRSSGRLYNEQFF	TGTGCCAGCAGCTCCCGTAGTAGCGGGAGGTTATACAATGAGCAGTTCTTC
TRBV4-1	TRBD2	TRBJ2-7	.	CASSQFFSGTISYEQYF	TGCGCCAGCAGCCAATTTTTTAGCGGGACCATCTCCTACGAGCAGTACTTC
TRBV29-1	.	TRBJ2-7	.	CRNLGGDYEQYF	TGCAGGAACCTCGGGGGTGACTACGAGCAGTACTTC
TRBV7-2	TRBD2	TRBJ2-4	.	CASSLAGREGREDRDIQYF	TGTGCCAGCAGCTTAGCGGGCAGGGAGGGAAGGGAGGACCGGGACATTCAGTACTTC
TRBV14	TRBD1	TRBJ2-3	.	CASSQRGQGADTQYF	TGTGCCAGCAGCCAGAGGGGACAGGGGGCAGATACGCAGTATTTT
TRBV2	TRBD1	TRBJ1-2	.	CASSLTGMEYGYTF	TGTGCCAGCAGTTTGACAGGGATGGAATATGGCTACACCTTC
TRBV4-3	TRBD2	TRBJ2-1	once	CASSQDGTRYNEQFF	TGCGCCAGCAGCCAAGATGGGACTAGATACAATGAGCAGTTCTTC
TRBV2	TRBD2	TRBJ2-3	.	CASSETSAHTDTQYF	TGTGCCAGCAGTGAAACTAGCGCGCACACAGATACGCAGTATTTT
TRBV4-2	.	TRBJ2-5	.	CASSQESTGPPETQYF	TGTGCCAGCAGCCAAGAATCTACGGGACCCCCGGAGACCCAGTACTTC